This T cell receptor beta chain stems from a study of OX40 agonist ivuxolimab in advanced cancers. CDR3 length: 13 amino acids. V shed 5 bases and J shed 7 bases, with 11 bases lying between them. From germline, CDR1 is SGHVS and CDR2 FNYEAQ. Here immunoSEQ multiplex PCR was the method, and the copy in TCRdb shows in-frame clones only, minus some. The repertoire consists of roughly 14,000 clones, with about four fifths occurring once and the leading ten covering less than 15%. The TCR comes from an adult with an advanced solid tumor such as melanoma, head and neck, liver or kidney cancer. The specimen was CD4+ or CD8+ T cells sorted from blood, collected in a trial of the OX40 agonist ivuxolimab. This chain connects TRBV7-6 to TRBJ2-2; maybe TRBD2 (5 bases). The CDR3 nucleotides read TGTGCCAGCAGCAAAAGCGAGGGCGGGGAGCTGTTTTTT. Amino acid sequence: CASSKSEGGELFF.